A selection of T cell receptor beta chains follows, all from one sample in a study of CD8 T cells in Susac syndrome. TCRdb fed the immunoSEQ multiplex PCR reads into MiXCR, producing one record per CDR3 protein. The sample gives 100,000 to 150,000 distinct CDR3 sequences, 85% to 95% of which show up once; around 0.085% is in the top ten. The sample was CD4+ T cells from PBMCs. These receptors all stem from a human donor with multiple sclerosis. The CDR3 runs from the conserved cysteine through the conserved F or W. A D gene is named only where the DNA matches it firmly. Clone size, where shown, is once, few, many, or a class for clones that have expanded.

TRBD2,TRBJ2-2,TRBV2,NA,TGTGCCAGCAGTGGAGAAGCGGGGGGGCTTGGCGGGGAGCTGTTTTTT,CASSGEAGGLGGELFF
TRBD1,TRBJ1-4,TRBV4-2,NA,TGTGCCAGCAGCCAAGGGGACAGGGATAATGAAAAACTGTTTTTT,CASSQGDRDNEKLFF
TRBD1,TRBJ1-2,TRBV7-3,NA,TGTGCCAGCAGCTTTCGACAGGGTGATGGCTACACCTTC,CASSFRQGDGYTF
TRBD2,TRBJ2-3,TRBV28,NA,TGTGCCAGCAGCCCTCCGAATAGCGGGGACACAGATACGCAGTATTTT,CASSPPNSGDTDTQYF
TRBD1,TRBJ2-5,TRBV20-1,NA,TGCAGTGCGAAGGGACAGGGCGAGACCCAGTACTTC,CSAKGQGETQYF
NA,TRBJ2-2,TRBV20-1,NA,TGCAGTGCCCAGAACACCAACACCGGGGAGCTGTTTTTT,CSAQNTNTGELFF
NA,TRBJ2-5,TRBV3-1,NA,TGTGCCAGCAGGCAAGGGTTCGTGAAAGAGACCCAGTACTTC,CASRQGFVKETQYF
TRBD2,TRBJ2-7,TRBV3-1,NA,TGTGCCAGCAGCACCCCGGGGGGAAGATACGAGCAGTACTTC,CASSTPGGRYEQYF
NA,TRBJ1-5,TRBV12-3/TRBV12-4,NA,TGTGCCAGCAGTTTAGGGAGTTGGCTCAGGGCGGAGCAGCCCCAGCATTTT,CASSLGSWLRAEQPQHF
NA,TRBJ2-2,TRBV18,NA,TGTGCCAGCTCACCACCGATCAGGGTCGTCGGGGCCGGGGAGCTGTTTTTT,CASSPPIRVVGAGELFF
NA,TRBJ2-1,TRBV3-1,NA,TGTGCCAGCAGTTTAAGCCCATACGTCAATGAGCAGTTCTTC,CASSLSPYVNEQFF
NA,TRBJ2-7,TRBV19,NA,TGTGCCAGTAGCCGTGGGGACCCCAGACGGACCTACGAGCAGTACTTC,CASSRGDPRRTYEQYF
NA,TRBJ1-1,TRBV7-2,NA,TGTGCCAGCAGCCTCTATGGTGGGGAAGCTTTCTTT,CASSLYGGEAFF
NA,TRBJ2-5,TRBV30,NA,TGTGCCTGGAGTAGAGGGACATTACAAGAGACCCAGTACTTC,CAWSRGTLQETQYF
NA,TRBJ1-1,TRBV3-1,NA,TGTGCCAGCAGCCATGAGGGGCTAAACACTGAAGCTTTCTTT,CASSHEGLNTEAFF
TRBD1,TRBJ2-3,TRBV23-1,NA,TGCGCCAGCAATTTTACAGGGGGCCGTTTTACAGATACGCAGTATTTT,CASNFTGGRFTDTQYF
TRBD1,TRBJ1-1,TRBV5-1,once,TGCGCCAGCAGCATTGGGGGACAGGAGTTTGATTCTGAAGCTTTCTTT,CASSIGGQEFDSEAFF
NA,TRBJ2-7,TRBV18,NA,TGTGCCAGCTCACCCTCCCTGGACGCAGCCTACGAGCAGTACTTC,CASSPSLDAAYEQYF
NA,TRBJ2-2,TRBV7-2,once,TGTGCCAGCAGCGCCACGCGCACCGGGGAGCTGTTTTTT,CASSATRTGELFF
NA,TRBJ1-2,TRBV20-1,NA,TGCAGTGCTAGTGCGGGGCTATCGGGTGGCTACACCTTC,CSASAGLSGGYTF
NA,TRBJ1-2,TRBV30,once,TGTGCTTGCACGATGGGGTTTGGCTACACCTTC,CACTMGFGYTF
NA,TRBJ1-1,TRBV7-3,NA,TGTGCCAGCAGCTTAGGGCAGGAAAGAATGGTTTTCTTT,CASSLGQERMVFF
NA,TRBJ1-5,TRBV7-2,NA,TGTGCCAGCAGCTGGGACTCCAGCAATCAGCCCCAGCATTTT,CASSWDSSNQPQHF
TRBD1,TRBJ2-7,TRBV6-6,NA,TGTGCCAGCAGTGGGGACAGGGTCTACGAGCAGTACTTC,CASSGDRVYEQYF
NA,TRBJ2-3,TRBV12-3/TRBV12-4,once,TGTGCCAGCAGTCAGTGGGCCACAGATACGCAGTATTTT,CASSQWATDTQYF
TRBD1,TRBJ2-1,TRBV5-1,NA,TGCGCCAGCAGCTTAGACAGGGGTTTTGAGCAGTTCTTC,CASSLDRGFEQFF
NA,TRBJ2-5,TRBV18,NA,TGTGCCAGCTCACCACCAAGTGTACCGGGCCTGGGAGAGACCCAGTACTTC,CASSPPSVPGLGETQYF
NA,TRBJ1-1,TRBV30,NA,TGTGCCTGGATGGGCAGATCGGACTGGAACACTGAAGCTTTCTTT,CAWMGRSDWNTEAFF
NA,TRBJ2-2,TRBV28,NA,TGTGCCAGCAGAACCGGGACCTTGGCCGGGGAGCTGTTTTTT,CASRTGTLAGELFF
NA,TRBJ2-3,TRBV7-3,NA,TGTGCCAGCAGCTTATCCCGCGGGATACCGAGTACACAGTATTTT,CASSLSRGIPSTQYF
NA,TRBJ1-2,TRBV7-9,NA,TGTGCCAGCAGCTTAGCGGTGTTTAACTATGGCTACACCTTC,CASSLAVFNYGYTF
NA,TRBJ1-2,TRBV11-2,NA,TGTGCCAGCAGCTCGTACGCGGGGCCCATCCTGAACTATGGCTACACCTTC,CASSSYAGPILNYGYTF
NA,TRBJ1-3,TRBV29-1,NA,TGCAGCGTTGAGGAACAGGCGCGACCTGGAAACACCATATATTTT,CSVEEQARPGNTIYF
NA,TRBJ1-1,TRBV6-5,NA,TGTGCCAGCAGTCGACAGGCAACCAACACTGAAGCTTTCTTT,CASSRQATNTEAFF
TRBD2,TRBJ2-1,TRBV3-1,NA,TGTGCCAGCAGCCACCGCGGGGGGGGACGATCCTACAATGAGCAGTTCTTC,CASSHRGGGRSYNEQFF
NA,TRBJ1-1,TRBV7-2,NA,TGTGCCGGTTGGAGGGGGGGCGATAGGAACACTGAAGCTTTCTTT,CAGWRGGDRNTEAFF
NA,TRBJ1-2,TRBV6-5,NA,TGTGCCAGCAGCCCGAGGGACGGCTATGGCTACACCTTC,CASSPRDGYGYTF
NA,TRBJ1-1,TRBV5-1,NA,TGCGCCAGCAGAGGTGGGGGTGTGAACACTGAAGCTTTCTTT,CASRGGGVNTEAFF
NA,TRBJ1-1,TRBV4-1,NA,TGCGCCAGCAGCCGAGATGGGTACGTGGGTGCTTTCTTT,CASSRDGYVGAFF
TRBD1,TRBJ2-5,TRBV5-6,NA,TGTGCCAGCAGGGGGACAGGGTTAGGCGAGACCCAGTACTTC,CASRGTGLGETQYF
NA,TRBJ1-1,TRBV19,NA,TGTGCCAGTAGTATACGGCAGGGAGAAGCTTTCTTT,CASSIRQGEAFF
NA,TRBJ1-1,TRBV7-2,NA,TGTGCCAGCAGCTTAGGTGGGTTTCATGCTGAAGCTTTCTTT,CASSLGGFHAEAFF
NA,TRBJ1-6,TRBV4-1,NA,TGCGCCAGCAGCCATGCCGGGACGCTTAATTCACCCCTCCACTTT,CASSHAGTLNSPLHF
TRBD1,TRBJ1-5,TRBV6-5,NA,TGTGCCAGCAGTTACTCTGGGACAGAGAACCAGCCCCAGCATTTT,CASSYSGTENQPQHF
NA,TRBJ1-2,TRBV12-3/TRBV12-4,NA,TGTGCCAGCTCCCTCTCTGGCTTCGGCTATGGCTACACCTTC,CASSLSGFGYGYTF
NA,TRBJ1-4,TRBV20-1,NA,TGCAGTGCTGTGAAACAGGGCCTCGAAAAACTGTTTTTT,CSAVKQGLEKLFF
NA,TRBJ2-5,TRBV2,NA,TGTGCCAGCAGTGAAGCCTCATACGGGGAGACCCAGTACTTC,CASSEASYGETQYF
NA,TRBJ2-2,TRBV4-3,NA,TGCGCCAGCAGCCAAGGGGAGACCGGGGAGCTGTTTTTT,CASSQGETGELFF
NA,TRBJ1-4,TRBV7-2,NA,TGTGCCAGCAGCCTGCTATCAGGGGTAGATTATGAAAAACTGTTTTTT,CASSLLSGVDYEKLFF
TRBD2,TRBJ2-3,TRBV4-1,NA,TGCGCCAGCAGCCAACAGGTCGGGGGGGCCGATACGCAGTATTTT,CASSQQVGGADTQYF
TRBD1,TRBJ2-3,TRBV29-1,NA,TGCAGCGCCCGCTCCCACAGGGGGCTGACAGATACGCAGTATTTT,CSARSHRGLTDTQYF
NA,TRBJ1-6,TRBV20-1,NA,TGCAGTGCACAAGACAGGAGCTCCTATAATTCACCCCTCCACTTT,CSAQDRSSYNSPLHF
NA,TRBJ1-4,TRBV27,once,TGTGCCAGCACCCTACTCCGAACCGCCGAAAAACTGTTTTTT,CASTLLRTAEKLFF
NA,TRBJ1-6,TRBV2,NA,TGTGCCAGCACATTAATGGGGAGCTCCTATAATTCACCCCTCCACTTT,CASTLMGSSYNSPLHF
TRBD2,TRBJ2-3,TRBV20-1,NA,TGCAGTGCCCAGGTCGGGGGGGTTGATACGCAGTATTTT,CSAQVGGVDTQYF
NA,TRBJ1-2,TRBV9,NA,TGTGCCAGCAGCCAGGACAGTTATTATGGCTACACCTTC,CASSQDSYYGYTF
TRBD1,TRBJ2-7,TRBV19,NA,TGTGCCAGTAGTACGGACAGGGCCTACGAGCAGTACTTC,CASSTDRAYEQYF